This is a list of T cell receptor beta chains from one sample in a study of T cell responses to AZD1222 COVID-19 vaccine. The table came from immunoSEQ multiplex PCR; TCRdb's copy has only in-frame clones and leaves some out. Counted here are 97,000 or so clones, roughly nine tenths occurring once; the ten biggest clones make up 5%. Sample: peripheral blood, taken on day 0 of AZD1222 vaccination. All receptors come from an adult in good health. CDR3s include the opening cysteine and the closing phenylalanine or tryptophan. Fields, in order: J gene, V gene, clone size, CDR3 protein. Clone size appears in some rows only: once, few, many, or a class for an expanded clone.

J: TRBJ2-2; V: TRBV28; size: NA; CDR3: CASSRRGDPRTGELFF
J: TRBJ1-1; V: TRBV9; size: NA; CDR3: CASSIGRRNTEAFF
J: TRBJ2-7; V: TRBV5-1; size: NA; CDR3: CASSLATRGGLGQHEQYF
J: TRBJ1-1; V: TRBV18; size: NA; CDR3: CASSPKTAEAFF
J: TRBJ2-3; V: TRBV27; size: NA; CDR3: CASRQRTSGRSDTQYF
J: TRBJ1-1; V: TRBV5-1; size: once; CDR3: CASSLGAGSPEAFF
J: TRBJ1-5; V: TRBV28; size: once; CDR3: CASSSNRVSQPQHF
J: TRBJ2-1; V: TRBV7-9; size: NA; CDR3: CASSTSFREQFF
J: TRBJ2-7; V: TRBV5-6; size: NA; CDR3: CASSYRVRFDEQYF
J: TRBJ1-2; V: TRBV2; size: NA; CDR3: CASSESGPESGYTF
J: TRBJ1-2; V: TRBV18; size: NA; CDR3: CASSPVVTTGGSGYGYTF
J: TRBJ2-3; V: TRBV5-4; size: NA; CDR3: CASSPMGQGKADTQYF
J: TRBJ2-7; V: TRBV7-2; size: NA; CDR3: CASSLSRVGEQYF